What follows describes a single T cell receptor beta chain. The antigen remains undetermined. This CDR3 has 15 residues. The germline V gene encodes CDR1 MNHNS and CDR2 SASEGT. With 6 bases clipped from V and 5 bases from J, the junction kept 10 bases outside the gene matches. This entry is derived from a study of molecular identifiers for immune sequencing clone quantification. Study-wide results and limits: Shared barcodes on identical TCR molecules could underestimate the sizes of highly expanded clones.

Each CDR3 protein is one row after TCRdb ran MiXCR on the PCR reads. The table has about 320,000 distinct CDR3 sequences, about a quarter seen once. This receptor was taken from a human donor in good health. Some libraries in this study had Jurkat cell RNA spiked in. The sequencing input was naive CD8+ T cells from blood, with Jurkat cell RNA spiked in. Regarding subset: FACS-sorted CD8+CD4-CCR7+CD45RA+ naive T cells. The chain recombines TRBV6-1 with TRBJ2-7, with 10 bases identical to TRBD2. The CDR3 here is CASSDLLAGIDEQYF. The CDR3 region has the DNA TGTGCCAGCAGCGATCTACTAGCGGGAATTGACGAGCAGTACTTC.